Listed below are T cell receptor beta chains from one sample, sequenced in a study of cytomegalovirus exposure and HLA in healthy donors. TCRdb's table, derived via immunoSEQ multiplex PCR, lists solely in-frame clones and lacks some. There are under 150,000 clones in the sample; 75% to 80% occur only once, and 6.2% lies in the top ten. Sequencing input: PBMCs. The receptors derive from a woman in her forties in good health and CMV-seropositive. Each CDR3 is given with its conserved first and last residue. The D gene is left open where the match is weak. Clone size is not always given. Where it is, it says once, few, many or a class for expanded clones.

j_call: TRBJ2-2
d_call: TRBD2
cdr3_length: 15
clone_size: NA
v_call: TRBV11-2
cdr3_aa: CASSPAHRGLAVLFF
cdr3_nt: TGTGCCAGCAGCCCCGCGCACAGGGGACTAGCGGTTTTGTTTTTT

j_call: TRBJ2-5
d_call: TRBD2
cdr3_length: 15
clone_size: NA
v_call: TRBV7-9
cdr3_aa: CASTGLAGVRETQYF
cdr3_nt: TGTGCCAGCACCGGACTAGCGGGAGTGCGAGAGACCCAGTACTTC

j_call: TRBJ2-1
d_call: TRBD2
cdr3_length: 15
clone_size: NA
v_call: TRBV4-2
cdr3_aa: CASSQLTSDYNEQFF
cdr3_nt: TGTGCCAGCAGCCAATTGACTAGCGACTACAATGAGCAGTTCTTC

j_call: TRBJ1-4
d_call: TRBD1
cdr3_length: 15
clone_size: NA
v_call: TRBV28
cdr3_aa: CASSFLGQGTEKLFF
cdr3_nt: TGTGCCAGCAGTTTTCTGGGACAGGGGACCGAAAAACTGTTTTTT

j_call: TRBJ2-7
d_call: TRBD2
cdr3_length: 13
clone_size: NA
v_call: TRBV29-1
cdr3_aa: CSVRLAEFYEQYF
cdr3_nt: TGCAGCGTCCGACTAGCGGAGTTCTACGAGCAGTACTTC

j_call: TRBJ2-3
d_call: TRBD1
cdr3_length: 17
clone_size: NA
v_call: TRBV18
cdr3_aa: CASSPPTGTASTDTQYF
cdr3_nt: TGTGCCAGCTCACCACCGACGGGGACAGCTAGCACAGATACGCAGTATTTT

j_call: TRBJ1-2
d_call: TRBD1
cdr3_length: 15
clone_size: NA
v_call: TRBV7-8
cdr3_aa: CASSGPGQGNYGYTF
cdr3_nt: TGTGCCAGCAGCGGCCCGGGACAGGGGAACTATGGCTACACCTTC

j_call: TRBJ2-5
d_call: NA
cdr3_length: 15
clone_size: NA
v_call: TRBV5-1
cdr3_aa: CASSLEGVSQETQYF
cdr3_nt: TGCGCCAGCAGCTTGGAAGGGGTCAGTCAAGAGACCCAGTACTTC

j_call: TRBJ2-1
d_call: TRBD2
cdr3_length: 16
clone_size: NA
v_call: TRBV5-1
cdr3_aa: CASSLLGTSDYNEQFF
cdr3_nt: TGCGCCAGCAGCTTGCTTGGGACTAGCGATTACAATGAGCAGTTCTTC

j_call: TRBJ2-7
d_call: TRBD2
cdr3_length: 13
clone_size: once
v_call: TRBV29-1
cdr3_aa: CSVGGLAFYEQYF
cdr3_nt: TGCAGCGTTGGGGGACTAGCCTTCTACGAGCAGTACTTC

j_call: TRBJ2-7
d_call: TRBD2
cdr3_length: 12
clone_size: few
v_call: TRBV6-5
cdr3_aa: CASSEARTRHYF
cdr3_nt: TGTGCCAGCAGTGAAGCGAGGACTAGACACTACTTC

j_call: TRBJ2-5
d_call: TRBD1
cdr3_length: 16
clone_size: NA
v_call: TRBV28
cdr3_aa: CASSSPGTGGGETQYF
cdr3_nt: TGTGCCAGCAGTTCCCCGGGGACAGGGGGGGGAGAGACCCAGTACTTC

j_call: TRBJ2-2
d_call: NA
cdr3_length: 16
clone_size: NA
v_call: TRBV9
cdr3_aa: CASSVVGGANTGELFF
cdr3_nt: TGTGCCAGCAGCGTAGTCGGGGGAGCGAACACCGGGGAGCTGTTTTTT

j_call: TRBJ1-1
d_call: NA
cdr3_length: 16
clone_size: NA
v_call: TRBV6-6
cdr3_aa: CASLGMLAGFGTEAFF
cdr3_nt: TGTGCCAGCCTTGGTATGCTGGCGGGGTTCGGAACTGAAGCTTTCTTT

j_call: TRBJ1-1
d_call: NA
cdr3_length: 13
clone_size: NA
v_call: TRBV19
cdr3_aa: CASSAAFNTEAFF
cdr3_nt: TGTGCCAGCTCAGCGGCCTTTAACACTGAAGCTTTCTTT

j_call: TRBJ2-5
d_call: NA
cdr3_length: 11
clone_size: NA
v_call: TRBV10-3
cdr3_aa: CAISNQETQYF
cdr3_nt: TGTGCCATCAGCAACCAAGAGACCCAGTACTTC

j_call: TRBJ2-7
d_call: TRBD1
cdr3_length: 13
clone_size: NA
v_call: TRBV28
cdr3_aa: CASSLGQGSGQYF
cdr3_nt: TGTGCCAGCAGTTTGGGACAGGGCTCGGGGCAGTACTTC

j_call: TRBJ2-1
d_call: NA
cdr3_length: 16
clone_size: once
v_call: TRBV9
cdr3_aa: CASSVGGWRDYNEQFF
cdr3_nt: TGTGCCAGCAGCGTAGGCGGTTGGCGGGATTACAATGAGCAGTTCTTC

j_call: TRBJ2-7
d_call: NA
cdr3_length: 16
clone_size: NA
v_call: TRBV21-1
cdr3_aa: CASSNLFSRSSYEQYF
cdr3_nt: TGTGCCAGCAGCAACCTCTTCTCGCGATCCTCCTACGAGCAGTACTTC

j_call: TRBJ2-2
d_call: NA
cdr3_length: 16
clone_size: NA
v_call: TRBV18
cdr3_aa: CASSPAGLATTGELFF
cdr3_nt: TGTGCCAGCTCACCCGCGGGGCTAGCTACCACCGGGGAGCTGTTTTTT

j_call: TRBJ2-3
d_call: NA
cdr3_length: 13
clone_size: NA
v_call: TRBV19
cdr3_aa: CASSQGSAATQYF
cdr3_nt: TGTGCCAGTAGTCAGGGAAGCGCGGCTACGCAGTATTTT

j_call: TRBJ1-2
d_call: TRBD1
cdr3_length: 16
clone_size: NA
v_call: TRBV18
cdr3_aa: CASSPPGTGFHYGYTF
cdr3_nt: TGTGCCAGCTCACCACCGGGGACAGGGTTCCACTATGGCTACACCTTC

j_call: TRBJ2-3
d_call: TRBD2
cdr3_length: 15
clone_size: NA
v_call: TRBV9
cdr3_aa: CASNKASGGLDTQYF
cdr3_nt: TGTGCCAGCAACAAGGCTAGCGGGGGCCTAGATACGCAGTATTTT

j_call: TRBJ2-5
d_call: TRBD1
cdr3_length: 15
clone_size: NA
v_call: TRBV7-2
cdr3_aa: CASSRGGTGQETQYF
cdr3_nt: TGTGCCAGCAGCCGAGGAGGGACAGGACAAGAGACCCAGTACTTC

j_call: TRBJ2-3
d_call: TRBD2
cdr3_length: 15
clone_size: once
v_call: TRBV7-2
cdr3_aa: CASSLVAGGGDTQYF
cdr3_nt: TGTGCCAGCAGCTTAGTGGCGGGAGGGGGGGATACGCAGTATTTT

j_call: TRBJ2-7
d_call: TRBD1
cdr3_length: 13
clone_size: NA
v_call: TRBV11-2
cdr3_aa: CASSLGTGREQYF
cdr3_nt: TGTGCCAGCAGCTTAGGGACAGGGAGGGAGCAGTACTTC

j_call: TRBJ1-1
d_call: TRBD1
cdr3_length: 13
clone_size: NA
v_call: TRBV18
cdr3_aa: CASSPRGPGEAFF
cdr3_nt: TGTGCCAGCTCACCGAGGGGGCCGGGTGAAGCTTTCTTT

j_call: TRBJ2-7
d_call: NA
cdr3_length: 13
clone_size: once
v_call: TRBV10-3
cdr3_aa: CAISESNGYEQYF
cdr3_nt: TGTGCCATCAGTGAAAGCAACGGCTACGAGCAGTACTTC

j_call: TRBJ2-3
d_call: TRBD2
cdr3_length: 15
clone_size: NA
v_call: TRBV25-1
cdr3_aa: CASSEGTSGRGTQYF
cdr3_nt: TGTGCCAGCAGTGAGGGGACTAGCGGGAGGGGTACGCAGTATTTT

j_call: TRBJ2-7
d_call: TRBD2
cdr3_length: 12
clone_size: NA
v_call: TRBV2
cdr3_aa: CASRNWEGEQYF
cdr3_nt: TGTGCCAGCAGAAACTGGGAGGGCGAGCAGTACTTC

j_call: TRBJ2-6
d_call: TRBD1
cdr3_length: 16
clone_size: NA
v_call: TRBV2
cdr3_aa: CASSRGQTSGANVLTF
cdr3_nt: TGTGCCAGCAGTAGGGGACAGACCTCTGGGGCCAACGTCCTGACTTTC

j_call: TRBJ2-3
d_call: TRBD1
cdr3_length: 19
clone_size: NA
v_call: TRBV4-1
cdr3_aa: CASSQGQGYRGIRTDTQYF
cdr3_nt: TGCGCCAGCAGCCAAGGACAGGGGTACCGTGGTATTAGGACAGATACGCAGTATTTT